The 30 T cell receptor beta chains given below trace back to one sample, sequenced in a study of shared clonotypes between healthy human individuals. Assay: immunoSEQ multiplex PCR; the TCRdb copy retains only in-frame clones and omits some. In the table there are about 1.1 million clones, around 78% of which are singletons. The sample was memory CD4+ T cells from PBMCs. Sample subset: CD45RA-negative fraction. These receptors were obtained from a man between 18 and 29 years old in good health. Some clones in this sample may be carry-over from other donors' samples.

This sequence joins TRBV5-6 and TRBJ1-2; 8 nucleotides line up with TRBD1. This CDR3 spans 16 amino acids. V gave up 1 base and J gave up 1 base; unmatched junction bases: 6. The germline gives CDR1 SGHDT, CDR2 YYEEEE. CDR3 in DNA: TGTGCCAGCAGCTTGACGACAGGGGCATTTAACTATGGCTACACCTTC. It specifies CASSLTTGAFNYGYTF.

The chain has TRBV28 and TRBJ1-3, with D possibly TRBD1 on 5 matching bases. The germline gives CDR1 MDHEN, CDR2 SYDVKM. The CDR3 length is 16 residues. V lost 3 bases and J 0 bases, leaving 12 bases between the germline ends. CDR3 bases: TGTGCCAGCAGTTTTCCCGGGGCAGGCTCTGGAAACACCATATATTTT. Translation gives CASSFPGAGSGNTIYF.

In this sample, this clone turned up once. V and J are TRBV11-3 and TRBJ1-1; 10 bases agree with TRBD1. Trimming removed 5 bases from V and 0 bases from J; junction bases left unmatched: 9. The CDR3 sequence is 17 residues long. The germline V gene encodes CDR1 SGHNT and CDR2 YENEEA. DNA of the CDR3: TGTGCCAGCAGCCCAGGAGGGACAGGGGCGGTGAACACTGAAGCTTTCTTT. Translated, it gives CASSPGGTGAVNTEAFF. Filled out from reference TRBV11-3 and TRBJ1-1, the complete variable domain reads EAGVVQSPRYKIIEKKQPVAFWCNPISGHNTLYWYLQNLGQGPELLIRYENEEAVDDSQLPKDRFSAERLKGVDSTLKIQPAELGDSAVYLCASSPGGTGAVNTEAFFGQGTRLTVV.

This sequence joins TRBV5-4 and TRBJ2-2, with 10 bases lining up with TRBD2. Germline-derived CDR1 and CDR2 are SGHNT and YYREEE (reference sequence). The CDR3 is 16 amino acids. The J segment lost 3 bases and the V segment lost 5 bases, leaving 7 bases of the junction unmatched. The CDR3 spells CASSFGLAGDTGELFF. The CDR3 region has the DNA TGTGCCAGCAGTTTCGGGCTAGCGGGGGACACCGGGGAGCTGTTTTTT.

DNA for the CDR3: TGTGCCAGCAGGCCCGGGGACCAAGAGACCCAGTACTTC. This encodes CASRPGDQETQYF. The chain recombines TRBV6-5 with TRBJ2-5, with a tentative D call TRBD2 (5 bases). The CDR3 is made up of 13 amino acids. Germline CDR1 MNHEY, CDR2 SVGAGI. Trimming stripped 6 bases from V and 0 bases from J, with 8 bases between.

This clone was observed a few times. J is TRBJ1-1 and V is TRBV28; D possibly corresponds to TRBD1 (5 bases). Trimming pared 9 bases from V and 2 bases from J, leaving 19 bases between. Germline V gene lookup returns CDR1 MDHEN and CDR2 SYDVKM. This CDR3 contains 15 residues. In nucleotides, the CDR3 is TGTGCCAGTTCTTCTATGGGGAGGGGTAACACTGAAGCTTTCTTT. Translating gives CASSSMGRGNTEAFF.

CDR3 loop: CASTEAVPGRGELFF. In DNA, the CDR3 is TGTGCCAGCACCGAGGCGGTACCGGGGAGAGGGGAGCTGTTTTTT. This chain joins TRBV6-6 and TRBJ2-2; a weak D match, TRBD2 (5 bases). This CDR3 contains 15 residues. Germline V gene lookup returns CDR1 MNHNY and CDR2 SVGAGI (reference sequence). The ends were cut back, 7 bases at V and 8 bases at J, with 20 bases in the middle.

The chain joins TRBV4-1 to TRBJ2-5, with 9 bases lining up with TRBD1. CDR3 length equals 16 residues. V gave up 5 bases and J gave up 5 bases; unmatched junction bases: 12. Germline V lookup: CDR1 MGHRA, CDR2 YSYEKL. For the CDR3, the DNA is TGCGCCAGCAGCGGACGCGAGGGACAGGGAGGGGAGACCCAGTACTTC. Its translation: CASSGREGQGGETQYF.

The CDR3 reads CASSLGLSDGYTF. Written as DNA, the CDR3 is TGCGCCAGCAGCTTGGGCCTATCGGATGGCTACACCTTC. The gene calls are TRBV5-1 and TRBJ1-2; D unclear. The V gene's germline CDR1 is SGHRS and CDR2 YFSETQ. The CDR3 has 13 residues. Trimming took 0 bases from V and 6 from J, leaving 9 bases between them.

V is TRBV28 and J is TRBJ1-1; 7 bases agree with TRBD1. V trimming: 4 bases; J trimming: 1 base; junction bases outside the gene matches: 6. This CDR3 comprises 15 residues. The germline gives CDR1 MDHEN, CDR2 SYDVKM. CDR3 nucleotide sequence: TGTGCCAGCAGTTCACAGACAGGGAAGAACACTGAAGCTTTCTTT. Protein sequence: CASSSQTGKNTEAFF. The variable domain in full, with the rest retrieved from reference TRBV28 and TRBJ1-1, is DVKVTQSSRYLVKRTGEKVFLECVQDMDHENMFWYRQDPGLGLRLIYFSYDVKMKEKGDIPEGYSVSREKKERFSLILESASTNQTSMYLCASSSQTGKNTEAFFGQGTRLTVV.

This clone was observed a handful of times. The chain couples TRBV2 to TRBJ1-1, with unresolved D. Trimming pared 0 bases from V and 1 base from J, leaving 9 bases between. Per the germline V gene, CDR1 is SNHLY and CDR2 is FYNNEI. The CDR3 has 15 amino acids. CDR3 nucleotides: TGTGCCAGCAGTGAAGCGGTACAACCGAACACTGAAGCTTTCTTT. This sequence encodes CASSEAVQPNTEAFF. The whole variable domain, remainder taken from reference TRBV2 and TRBJ1-1, is EPEVTQTPSHQVTQMGQEVILRCVPISNHLYFYWYRQILGQKVEFLVSFYNNEISEKSEIFDDQFSVERPDGSNFTLKIRSTKLEDSAMYFCASSEAVQPNTEAFFGQGTRLTVV.

This clone was found once. The V and J genes are TRBV6-5 and TRBJ2-7; the match to TRBD1 covers 9 bases. The CDR3 loop spans 13 amino acids. J lost 3 bases, V lost 8 bases, and 5 bases had no gene match. Germline loops: CDR1 MNHEY, CDR2 SVGAGI. CDR3 region: CASLQGARYEQYF. The CDR3, as DNA: TGTGCCAGCTTACAGGGGGCGCGCTACGAGCAGTACTTC.

The gene calls are TRBV28 and TRBJ1-2; TRBD1 is a possible D gene (5 bases). Per germline, CDR1 MDHEN and CDR2 SYDVKM. Trimming took 5 bases from V and 1 from J, leaving 11 bases between them. The CDR3 consists of 14 residues. Written as DNA, the CDR3 is TGTGCCAGCAGTCGAAGGGGACTTAACTATGGCTACACCTTC. It yields the protein CASSRRGLNYGYTF.

V and J are TRBV5-1 and TRBJ2-1, with 13 nucleotides matching TRBD2. The J segment lost 7 bases and the V segment lost 4 bases, leaving 8 bases of the junction unmatched. CDR1 SGHRS and CDR2 YFSETQ come from the germline V gene. This CDR3 has 16 residues. The CDR3 is CASSVGLAGVLNEQFF. DNA for the CDR3: TGCGCCAGCAGCGTCGGACTAGCGGGAGTATTAAATGAGCAGTTCTTC.

This sequence joins TRBV11-1 and TRBJ1-4, with 8 bases lining up with TRBD1. The germline gives CDR1 SGHAT, CDR2 FQDESV (reference sequence). With 3 bases clipped from V and 4 bases from J, the junction kept 4 bases outside the gene matches. CDR3 length: 15 amino acids. The CDR3 coding sequence is TGTGCCAGCAGCTTCGGACAGGGTGGTAATGAAAAACTGTTTTTT. It specifies CASSFGQGGNEKLFF.

The gene calls are TRBV5-1 and TRBJ1-1, with 7 bases that match TRBD1. V lost 3 bases and J lost 8; bases outside the gene matches: 7. The CDR3 covers 13 residues. Germline V lookup: CDR1 SGHRS, CDR2 YFSETQ. This CDR3 reads CASSYRQGQEAFF. CDR3 sequence (DNA): TGCGCCAGCAGCTATCGACAGGGTCAAGAAGCTTTCTTT.

This chain joins TRBV2 and TRBJ2-4; D might be TRBD2 (5 bases). V was clipped by 7 bases and J by 3 bases, with 13 bases between them. This CDR3 is built from 14 residues. Germline V lookup: CDR1 SNHLY, CDR2 FYNNEI. The CDR3 loop is CASTRDYGKNIQYF. CDR3 bases: TGTGCCAGCACCCGGGATTATGGCAAAAACATTCAGTACTTC.

For the CDR3, the DNA is TGTGCCAGCAGCAGCCAGGGAGGGAGCTCCTACGAGCAGTACTTC. Amino acid sequence: CASSSQGGSSYEQYF. The genes are TRBV5-6 and TRBJ2-7; 7 bases are shared with TRBD2. With V trimmed by 4 bases and J by 0 bases, 7 bases remained unmatched. CDR3 length equals 15 residues. Germline V gene data show CDR1 as SGHDT and CDR2 as YYEEEE.

The chain uses TRBV7-8 and TRBJ1-3, with D possibly TRBD1 on 5 matching bases. V shed 5 bases and J shed 4 bases, with 21 bases lying between them. Germline lookup yields CDR1 SGHVS and CDR2 FQNEAQ. The CDR3 is 17 amino acids. In DNA, the CDR3 is TGTGCCAGCAGCCTAGACTCAACAGGATACGAGGGAAACACCATATATTTT. Amino acids: CASSLDSTGYEGNTIYF.

The V call is TRBV7-2, the J call TRBJ1-5, with D perhaps matching TRBD1 (5 bases). The CDR3 loop spans 13 amino acids. Germline V lookup: CDR1 SGHTA, CDR2 FQGNSA. The ends were cut back, 3 bases at V and 11 bases at J, with 14 bases in the middle. This CDR3 is CASSFMDTVAQHF. The CDR3 DNA reads TGTGCCAGCAGCTTCATGGACACTGTGGCCCAGCATTTT.

This chain joins TRBV28 and TRBJ1-1; TRBD1 is a possible D gene (6 bases). The germline V gene encodes CDR1 MDHEN and CDR2 SYDVKM. The CDR3 sequence is 17 residues long. The V gene lost 7 bases and the J gene lost 2 bases, with 23 bases spanning the gap. The DNA for the CDR3 is TGTGCCAGCATGAGTTTGGGGGGCGGGATAGGAAACACTGAAGCTTTCTTT. Protein: CASMSLGGGIGNTEAFF.

This clone has a single count. The CDR3 loop is CASSMSDRGFYEQYF. The CDR3 DNA follows: TGTGCCAGTAGTATGTCGGACAGGGGATTTTACGAGCAGTACTTC. The chain uses TRBV19 and TRBJ2-7, with 9 bases that match TRBD1. Looked up from germline, CDR1 is LNHDA and CDR2 is SQIVND (reference sequence). This CDR3 has 15 amino acids. Unmatched junction bases numbered 7, after V lost 3 bases and J lost 4 bases. The full variable domain, completed using reference TRBV19 and TRBJ2-7, is DGGITQSPKYLFRKEGQNVTLSCEQNLNHDAMYWYRQDPGQGLRLIYYSQIVNDFQKGDIAEGYSVSREKKESFPLTVTSAQKNPTAFYLCASSMSDRGFYEQYFGPGTRLTVT.

This clone is a singleton in its sample. The V and J genes are TRBV19 and TRBJ1-1, with D hard to call. The CDR3 runs 14 residues. The germline V and J ends were trimmed by 6 bases and 1 base, with 12 bases remaining between them. Per germline, CDR1 LNHDA and CDR2 SQIVND (reference sequence). The CDR3 DNA follows: TGTGCCAGTAGGTTGTCACAGACGAACACTGAAGCTTTCTTT. This encodes CASRLSQTNTEAFF.

The chain is built from TRBV4-3 and TRBJ2-7; tentatively, D is TRBD1 or TRBD2 (6 bases each). V lost 1 base and J 6 bases, leaving 16 bases between the germline ends. In germline, CDR1 is LGHNA, CDR2 YSLEER. The length of the CDR3 is 15 residues. CDR3: CASSQGSGAAGEQYF. The DNA for the CDR3 is TGCGCCAGCAGCCAAGGCTCGGGGGCAGCGGGCGAGCAGTACTTC.

J is TRBJ1-2 and V is TRBV27; D gene ambiguous. The CDR3 is 15 residues long. V lost 2 bases and J lost 5, with 15 bases in between. Germline V gives CDR1 MNHEY, CDR2 SMNVEV (reference sequence). In DNA, the CDR3 is TGTGCCAGCAGTTTAAATATAGGGCAGGTATATGGCTACACCTTC. Its translation: CASSLNIGQVYGYTF.

The J gene is TRBJ2-7, the V gene TRBV5-6; 7 nucleotides line up with TRBD2. Germline loops: CDR1 SGHDT, CDR2 YYEEEE. The CDR3 has 15 residues. Trimming at V came to 4 bases and at J to 4 bases, leaving 11 bases not matched to a gene. The CDR3 nucleotides read TGTGCCAGCAGCCCGCGGTCACTAGCGTTGTACGAGCAGTACTTC. It specifies CASSPRSLALYEQYF.

The J gene is TRBJ1-1, the V gene TRBV4-1, with TRBD1 matching over 7 bases. Germline V gives CDR1 MGHRA, CDR2 YSYEKL. V was clipped by 4 bases and J by 5 bases; unmatched bases: 10. The CDR3 is made up of 15 amino acids. CDR3 nucleotides: TGCGCCAGCAGCCCCAGGGGGGTGATGGGGACTGAAGCTTTCTTT. Protein sequence: CASSPRGVMGTEAFF.

V is TRBV7-2 and J is TRBJ2-1; 10 bases map to TRBD2. Germline V CDR1 and CDR2: SGHTA, FQGNSA. This CDR3 comprises 16 residues. The V segment lost 4 bases and the J segment 4 bases; nucleotides outside the gene matches: 7. The CDR3 DNA sequence: TGTGCCAGCAGCTCACCAGCGGGAGGGCCGTACAATGAGCAGTTCTTC. This sequence encodes CASSSPAGGPYNEQFF.

This clone was counted between two and nine times. The chain recombines TRBV27 with TRBJ2-1, with D tentatively TRBD2 (7 bases). The CDR3 is 11 amino acids. Germline CDR1 reads MNHEY; CDR2 reads SMNVEV (reference sequence). Deletions cut 3 bases from V and 13 bases from J, with 10 bases between. Here the CDR3 reads CASSFGGPQFF. In DNA, the CDR3 is TGTGCCAGCAGTTTCGGGGGGCCACAGTTCTTC.

The chain couples TRBV7-3 to TRBJ2-7; D might be TRBD1 (5 bases). Germline V gives CDR1 SGHTA, CDR2 FQGTGA. Trimming took off 5 bases at V and 2 bases at J, with 13 bases between the two ends. This CDR3 is built from 14 residues. The chain's CDR3 is CASSTGGQTYEQYF. The CDR3 DNA reads as TGTGCCAGCAGCACCGGCGGACAAACCTACGAGCAGTACTTC.